These 18 T cell receptor beta chains share one sample of origin, sequenced in a study of T cell repertoires in urothelial bladder cancer. Libraries were prepared by immunoSEQ multiplex PCR; TCRdb keeps only in-frame clonotypes and omits some of them. The table lists around 11,000 clones, under 70% of them singletons. Sequencing used tumor-infiltrating cells from bladder cancer. Receptor source: a human donor with a benign inflammatory bladder lesion.

The rearrangement uses TRBV7-8 and TRBJ2-7; no definite D call. Trimming took 3 bases from V and 3 from J, leaving 15 bases between them. This CDR3 comprises 15 residues. Germline CDR1 is SGHVS and CDR2 is FQNEAQ. CDR3 in DNA: TGTGCCAGCAGCTTGGCGCTCGAGGACGTCTACGAGCAGTACTTC. This sequence encodes CASSLALEDVYEQYF.

The chain uses TRBV2 and TRBJ1-2; a weak D match, TRBD1 (5 bases). Germline lookup yields CDR1 SNHLY and CDR2 FYNNEI. This CDR3 region has 12 residues. V was clipped by 3 bases and J by 4 bases, with 6 bases between them. DNA of the CDR3: TGTGCCAGCAGTGAGACAGTCTATGGCTACACCTTC. Translating gives CASSETVYGYTF.

This chain uses TRBV2 with TRBJ2-7; TRBD1 aligns across 9 bases. The CDR3 spans 16 residues. The ends lost 5 bases at V and 3 bases at J; junction bases unmatched: 11. From germline, CDR1 is SNHLY and CDR2 FYNNEI. CDR3: CASSRRPGTGNYEQYF. The CDR3, as DNA: TGTGCCAGCAGTCGGAGACCCGGGACAGGGAACTACGAGCAGTACTTC.

The CDR3 sequence is CASSYGHRGGNSPLHF. The DNA of the CDR3 is TGTGCCAGCAGTTACGGCCACAGGGGAGGGAATTCACCCCTCCACTTT. This chain uses TRBV6-5 with TRBJ1-6, with 7 bases matching TRBD1. Trimming took 2 bases from V and 7 from J; bases not matched to a gene: 8. Germline CDR1 reads MNHEY; CDR2 reads SVGAGI. The CDR3 is 16 amino acids.

The genes are TRBV19 and TRBJ1-1; TRBD1 is a possible D gene (6 bases). Trimming stripped 5 bases from V and 10 bases from J, with 17 bases between. Germline V gives CDR1 LNHDA, CDR2 SQIVND (reference sequence). This CDR3 contains 13 residues. The CDR3 bases are TGTGCCAGTAGTTACGCAGGGGACAATGGAGCTTTCTTT. Translating gives CASSYAGDNGAFF.

This sequence joins TRBV6-5 and TRBJ1-1, with 9 nucleotides matching TRBD1. The CDR3 covers 14 residues. Germline assignment: CDR1 MNHEY and CDR2 SVGAGI. V lost 10 bases to trimming and J lost 4 bases; unmatched junction nucleotides: 10. CDR3 sequence reads: CATINRGLGTEAFF. The CDR3 DNA reads as TGTGCCACCATAAACAGGGGGCTGGGCACTGAAGCTTTCTTT.

This clone was recorded a few times. The rearrangement uses TRBV19 and TRBJ2-1, with a weak D call TRBD2 (6 bases). The length of the CDR3 is 15 residues. V shed 6 bases and J shed 3 bases, with 15 bases lying between them. In germline, CDR1 is LNHDA, CDR2 SQIVND (reference sequence). The CDR3 DNA reads as TGTGCCAGTAGCAGCCGCGGGACCGGCTACAATGAGCAGTTCTTC. The encoded protein is CASSSRGTGYNEQFF.

Regarding this clone: Relative to the germline gene, one junction end is altered; a read error may explain this. This chain uses TRBV5-1 with TRBJ1-1, with D uncertain. Germline CDR1 SGHRS, CDR2 YFSETQ. There are 14 residues in the CDR3. The CDR3 DNA reads as TGCGCCAGCAGCTGGGCGGACGTGAGCACTGAAGTTTTCTTT. Its protein is CASSWADVSTEVFF.

The J gene is TRBJ2-5, the V gene TRBV13; D may be TRBD2 (6 bases). This CDR3 region has 15 residues. Germline CDR1 and CDR2: PRHDT and FYEKMQ (reference sequence). Trimming pared 1 base from V and 5 bases from J, leaving 14 bases between. The CDR3 loop is CASSLVLGGAETQYF. As DNA, the CDR3 is TGTGCCAGCAGCTTAGTATTAGGAGGGGCGGAGACCCAGTACTTC.

This clone came up a few times. This chain links TRBV5-1 with TRBJ1-6; D unclear. V was pared by 2 bases and J by 4 bases, with 10 bases between. The CDR3 spans 15 residues. CDR1 SGHRS and CDR2 YFSETQ come from the germline V gene. CDR3 loop: CASSFGEVYNSPLHF. In DNA form, the CDR3 reads TGCGCCAGCAGCTTTGGGGAGGTGTATAATTCACCCCTCCACTTT.

This sequence joins TRBV2 and TRBJ2-2; 10 bases map to TRBD1. The CDR3 consists of 15 residues. Germline CDR1 and CDR2: SNHLY and FYNNEI. With 2 bases clipped from V and 8 bases from J, the junction kept 5 bases outside the gene matches. In nucleotides, the CDR3 is TGTGCCAGCAGTGAACAGACAGGGGGCAAGGGGGAGCTGTTTTTT. Translation gives CASSEQTGGKGELFF.

The rearrangement joins TRBV6-4 to TRBJ2-3, with D possibly matching TRBD1 (5 bases). The CDR3 loop spans 15 amino acids. Deletions cut 3 bases from V and 2 bases from J, with 12 bases between. Germline loops: CDR1 MRHNA, CDR2 SNTAGT. In DNA form, the CDR3 reads TGTGCCAGCAGTGAAGGGGAAGAGGACACAGATACGCAGTATTTT. Protein sequence: CASSEGEEDTDTQYF.

CDR3 protein: CASSYSPTGGGYEQYF. In DNA, the CDR3 is TGTGCCAGCAGTTACTCCCCTACAGGGGGCGGCTACGAGCAGTACTTC. The chain carries TRBV6-5 and TRBJ2-7; 9 nucleotides line up with TRBD1. This CDR3 region has 16 residues. J lost 3 bases, V lost 0 bases, and 6 bases had no gene match. The germline V gene has CDR1 MNHEY and CDR2 SVGAGI.

This clone was observed once. The V and J genes are TRBV4-1 and TRBJ2-1, with 7 nucleotides matching TRBD2. CDR1 and CDR2 from the germline V gene are MGHRA and YSYEKL. V shed 1 base, J shed 6 bases, and the junction held 6 bases outside the gene matches. This CDR3 has 15 residues. CDR3 nucleotide sequence: TGCGCCAGCAGCCAAGTTGGGGGGGGGAGCAATGAGCAGTTCTTC. As protein: CASSQVGGGSNEQFF.

This clone occurred a few times. The chain combines TRBV11-2 with TRBJ2-2, with no clear D. The CDR3 contains 17 residues. CDR1 is SGHAT and CDR2 is FQNNGV in the germline V gene. V lost 2 bases and J lost 4, with 17 bases in between. In DNA form, the CDR3 reads TGTGCCAGCAGCTTATCGGCCAGGCCTCTCCTCACCGGGGAGCTGTTTTTT. Amino acid sequence: CASSLSARPLLTGELFF.

The V and J genes are TRBV9 and TRBJ2-5; D ambiguous. Germline lookup yields CDR1 SGDLS and CDR2 YYNGEE. V gave up 0 bases and J gave up 1 base, with 4 bases separating them. The CDR3 is 13 amino acids. CDR3 in DNA: TGTGCCAGCAGCGTAGGGCCCCAAGAGACCCAGTACTTC. Translated, it gives CASSVGPQETQYF.

This clone was seen a few times. The chain has TRBV7-3 and TRBJ2-1, with D possibly being TRBD2 (6 bases). The ends were cut back, 5 bases at V and 7 bases at J, with 12 bases in the middle. CDR3 length: 13 amino acids. Germline values: CDR1 SGHTA, CDR2 FQGTGA. The CDR3 nucleotides read TGTGCCAGCAGCCCGGCAGGGAGGAATGAGCAGTTCTTC. Translating it yields CASSPAGRNEQFF.

This clone was detected only a few times. CDR3 sequence: CASSGQYGYTF. The CDR3 DNA is TGTGCCAGCAGTGGACAGTATGGCTACACCTTC. The V call is TRBV2, the J call TRBJ1-2, with D tentatively TRBD1 (5 bases). This CDR3 has 11 residues. Trimming removed 4 bases from V and 5 bases from J, with 5 bases in between. Germline lookup yields CDR1 SNHLY and CDR2 FYNNEI.